This TCR beta chain was identified in a study of beta chain features in type 1 diabetes. In the study overall: Healthy donors resembled patients in age, gender and cell yields. Points from the study as a whole: Comparison showed that naive, central memory and Treg TCRB repertoires appeared more similar among patients than among healthy donors. Fewer junction insertions and more nucleotide deletions appeared in type 1 diabetes patients. The question left open here concerned HLA type influencing TCRB rearrangement. When Type 1 diabetes patients were examined, their TCRB CDR3s proved moderately but significantly shorter in all four CD4+ subsets.

Since all of the isolated RNA was reverse transcribed, expressed TCRB transcripts were what got sequenced. The table came from immunoSEQ multiplex PCR; TCRdb's copy has only in-frame clones and leaves some out. The sample lists 600,000 to 700,000 clones, 10% to 15% occurring once. As for this clone: Its target is unknown.

The sequenced material came from naive CD4+ T cells from blood. The receptor's source is a man aged 18 to 29 with type 1 diabetes.

CDR3 protein: CASSSGLPSVSEQFF. As DNA, the CDR3 is TGTGCCAGCAGCTCGGGACTACCCTCAGTCTCTGAGCAGTTCTTC. The rearrangement links TRBV7-7 to TRBJ2-1; 7 nucleotides agree with TRBD2. CDR1 and CDR2 (germline): SSHAT, FNYEAQ (reference sequence). The CDR3 length is 15 residues. V gave up 4 bases and J gave up 9 bases; unmatched junction bases: 12.